Listed below are T cell receptor beta chains from one sample, sequenced in a study of cytomegalovirus exposure and HLA in healthy donors. Repertoires were generated with immunoSEQ multiplex PCR, while TCRdb's copy carries only in-frame clones and drops some. Of approximately 140,000 clones listed, approximately 80% are singletons. The sequenced sample consisted of PBMCs. Source of these receptors: a woman aged 45 to 65 in good health and CMV-seropositive. Each CDR3 is given with its conserved first and last residue. D genes are given only for firm matches. Some rows have no size entry. The others give once, few or many, or a class for an expanded clone.

v_gene	d_gene	abundance	j_gene	CDR3nt	CDR3aa
TRBV15	NA	NA	TRBJ1-1	TGTGCCACCAGCTTAAGACAGTGGAACACTGAAGCTTTCTTT	CATSLRQWNTEAFF
TRBV28	NA	NA	TRBJ2-2	TGTGCCAGCAGTTTAGATAAGCTTGGGGCAGGGCACACCGGGGAGCTGTTTTTT	CASSLDKLGAGHTGELFF
TRBV28	TRBD1	NA	TRBJ1-2	TGTGCCAGCAGGGCAGGGGGCCTTAACTATGGCTACACCTTC	CASRAGGLNYGYTF
TRBV2	TRBD1	NA	TRBJ1-4	TGTGCCAGCCGGAGCGGATACAGGGGCGAGGGAGAAAAACTGTTTTTT	CASRSGYRGEGEKLFF
TRBV11-3	TRBD2	NA	TRBJ2-3	TGTGCCAGCAGCCCGGGGTCGTGGCTAGCGGATTCAGATACGCAGTATTTT	CASSPGSWLADSDTQYF
TRBV5-1	TRBD2	NA	TRBJ2-1	TGCGCCAGCAGCTTGAATCCAAGCGGGGGGGCAATCAATGAGCAGTTCTTC	CASSLNPSGGAINEQFF
TRBV4-2	TRBD2	NA	TRBJ2-3	TGTGCCAGCAGCCAAGAATCGGGACTAGCGGGGGTGGATACGCAGTATTTT	CASSQESGLAGVDTQYF
TRBV11-2	NA	NA	TRBJ2-1	TGTGCCAGCAGCCCCACAGGCTGGAACCGGGCAACCTACAATGAGCAGTTCTTC	CASSPTGWNRATYNEQFF
TRBV19	NA	NA	TRBJ1-1	TGTGCCAGTAGTTTCTCGGGAGGGTGGGGCACTGAAGCTTTCTTT	CASSFSGGWGTEAFF
TRBV2	NA	NA	TRBJ1-5	TGTGCCAGCAGACAGATCCATAGCAATCAGCCCCAGCATTTT	CASRQIHSNQPQHF
TRBV6-1	TRBD1	NA	TRBJ1-2	TGTGCCAGCAGTGAGGAGGGTAGGGGGCGGGCCTATGGCTACACCTTC	CASSEEGRGRAYGYTF
TRBV6-6	TRBD1	NA	TRBJ1-6	TGTGCCAGCCGGGACAGGGGGTATTCACCCCTCCACTTT	CASRDRGYSPLHF
TRBV7-9	NA	few	TRBJ1-2	TGTGCCAGCAGCTTAGACAGCTATGGCTACACCTTC	CASSLDSYGYTF
TRBV7-2	TRBD1	few	TRBJ2-7	TGTGCCAGCAGGGGACAGCCCAGCTACGAGCAGTACTTC	CASRGQPSYEQYF
TRBV18	NA	NA	TRBJ2-1	TGTGCCAGCTCACCCCCGGACTTCGGCTCCTACAATGAGCAGTTCTTC	CASSPPDFGSYNEQFF
TRBV20-1	NA	NA	TRBJ1-1	TGCAGTGGGGGACAGAACACTGAAGCTTTCTTT	CSGGQNTEAFF
TRBV28	TRBD1	NA	TRBJ2-7	TGTGCCAGCAGTTCTTTAGGTGGCTTACGGCACAGGGGGTTCTACGAGCAGTACTTC	CASSSLGGLRHRGFYEQYF
TRBV15	NA	NA	TRBJ2-3	TGTGCCACCAGCAGGTCCGCAGTGGCGGGACTCAACACAGATACGCAGTATTTT	CATSRSAVAGLNTDTQYF
TRBV9	NA	few	TRBJ2-3	TGTGCCAGCAGCGTAGAGGGGGGGCCAGATACGCAGTATTTT	CASSVEGGPDTQYF
TRBV18	TRBD1	NA	TRBJ2-7	TGTGCCAGCTCACCGGACAGGGCAGGGTTCGAGCAGTACTTC	CASSPDRAGFEQYF
TRBV6-5	NA	NA	TRBJ2-7	TGTGCCAGCAGTTACAGGGGCCCCCACTACGAGCAGTACTTC	CASSYRGPHYEQYF
TRBV15	NA	NA	TRBJ2-1	TGTGCCACCAGCGCTCGGGGGGCACCCTACAATGAGCAGTTCTTC	CATSARGAPYNEQFF
TRBV28	NA	NA	TRBJ2-7	TGTGCCATCCACTACGAGCAGTACTTC	CAIHYEQYF
TRBV7-3	TRBD2	NA	TRBJ2-3	TGTGCCAGCAGTTCCCTGGGGAGCGGGGGAACAGATACGCAGTATTTT	CASSSLGSGGTDTQYF
TRBV28	NA	NA	TRBJ1-2	TGTGCCAGCAGGCATGGACAGTTGGGCTACACCTTC	CASRHGQLGYTF